What follows is one T cell receptor (beta chain) and its context. Its antigen remains unidentified. 60 Vbeta and 13 Jbeta primers were used in PCR. TCRdb's copy holds only in-frame clones and misses some; the assay was immunoSEQ multiplex PCR. The table lists 240,000 or so clones, around 81% of them singletons. These data are taken from a study of cytomegalovirus exposure and HLA in healthy donors. General observations from the study: In all likelihood, a cluster of highly shared sequence variants was a sequencing artifact. One variant, a missense change in DCLRE1C, was linked in a later analysis to TCR beta V- and J-gene trimming. In a later analysis, an Asian-associated ancestry cluster reportedly showed fewer N-insertions than the roughly 700-donor mean.

CDR1 and CDR2 (germline): KGHSH, LQKENI. Trimming shortened V by 1 base and J by 6 bases, and 13 bases separated the two germline ends. This CDR3 has 15 amino acids. The chain links TRBV18 to TRBJ1-5; D gene ambiguous. Sample: PBMCs. The origin of this receptor is an older woman in good health and CMV-seropositive. As DNA, the CDR3 is TGTGCCAGCTCACCACGAGGCGGCCAACCTCAGCCCCAGCATTTT. Its translation is CASSPRGGQPQPQHF.